This passage covers 21 T cell receptor beta chains from one sample sequenced in a study of shared clonotypes between healthy human individuals. Clones were sequenced by immunoSEQ multiplex PCR, and TCRdb holds only the in-frame ones, with some missing. Here the sample spans hundreds of thousands of clones, around 77% being singletons. Sequences were obtained from PBMCs. Every receptor here comes from a woman aged 35 to 49 in good health. Some clones in this sample may be carry-over from other donors' samples.

Concerning this clone itself: A far larger clone is one nucleotide away, so this likely arose from a read error. The rearrangement joins TRBV15 to TRBJ2-7; TRBD1 aligns across 7 bases. J gave up 7 bases and V 4 bases, and 16 bases lay outside the gene matches. Germline V gives CDR1 LNHNV, CDR2 YYDKDF (reference sequence). CDR3 length: 16 residues. The CDR3 sequence: CATSKGSYRGAAEQYF. CDR3 coding DNA: TGTGCCACCAGCAAGGGCTCCTACAGGGGCGCCGCTGAGCAGTACTTC. The whole variable domain, remainder taken from reference TRBV15 and TRBJ2-7, is DAMVIQNPRYQVTQFGKPVTLSCSQTLNHNVMYWYQQKSSQAPKLLFHYYDKDFNNEADTPDNFQSRRPNTSFCFLDIRSPGLGDTAMYLCATSKGSYRGAAEQYFGPGTRLTVT.

V is TRBV19 and J is TRBJ1-4; D is uncertain. Germline-derived CDR1 and CDR2 are LNHDA and SQIVND (reference sequence). CDR3 length: 14 amino acids. With 3 bases removed from V and 5 bases from J, the gap between germline ends came to 10 bases. CDR3 bases: TGTGCCAGTAGTATGGCGAGAGTAAATGAAAAACTGTTTTTT. It specifies CASSMARVNEKLFF.

The chain employs TRBV7-9 and TRBJ2-7, with a tentative D call TRBD1 (5 bases). CDR1 is SEHNR, CDR2 FQNEAQ, per germline (reference sequence). Trimming removed 5 bases at V and 4 bases at J, with 9 bases between. This CDR3 region has 12 residues. The CDR3 here is CASSVTVYEQYF. Written as DNA, the CDR3 is TGTGCCAGCAGCGTGACAGTATACGAGCAGTACTTC.

A remark on this clone: Other DNA variants within this sample encode the same CDR3. The chain combines TRBV19 with TRBJ1-4, with D uncertain. Looked up from germline, CDR1 is LNHDA and CDR2 is SQIVND (reference sequence). V was clipped by 1 base and J by 0 bases, with 0 bases between them. CDR3 length equals 13 residues. In DNA, the CDR3 is TGTGCCAGTAGTATAGCAACTAATGAAAAACTGTTTTTT. This gives the protein CASSIATNEKLFF. Variable domain in full (rest from reference TRBV19 and TRBJ1-4): DGGITQSPKYLFRKEGQNVTLSCEQNLNHDAMYWYRQDPGQGLRLIYYSQIVNDFQKGDIAEGYSVSREKKESFPLTVTSAQKNPTAFYLCASSIATNEKLFFGSGTQLSVL.

In the case of this clone: A read error may be the cause here, since a much bigger clone is one base away. The chain joins TRBV18 to TRBJ1-5, with D perhaps TRBD1 (6 bases). Trimming cost V 2 bases and J 1 base, with 12 bases left between them. CDR1 and CDR2 (germline): KGHSH, LQKENI. This CDR3 region has 16 residues. The CDR3 here is CASSPEAGVSNQPQHF. CDR3 nucleotide sequence: TGTGCCAGCTCACCAGAGGCAGGGGTAAGCAATCAGCCCCAGCATTTT.

There are many counts of this clone. The CDR3 DNA reads as TGCGCCAGCAGTGTACCGGGACTAGCGGGAGGGAGCTCCTACAATGAGCAGTTCTTC. Translating it yields CASSVPGLAGGSSYNEQFF. The V call is TRBV10-2, the J call TRBJ2-1; 16 bases align to TRBD2. Germline V gene data show CDR1 as WSHSY and CDR2 as SAAADI. The CDR3 totals 19 residues. V gave up 4 bases and J gave up 0 bases; unmatched junction bases: 6.

A word on this clone: One base separates it from a far larger clone, so it is likely a read error. The rearrangement uses TRBV28 and TRBJ1-3; D may be TRBD1 (5 bases). This CDR3 has 15 amino acids. Germline V CDR1 and CDR2: MDHEN, SYDVKM. The CDR3 bases are TGTGCCGGCAGTTTGACCAGGGTCACTGGAAACACCATATATTTT. This translates into CAGSLTRVTGNTIYF. Looking up the rest from reference TRBV28 and TRBJ1-3 gives the full variable domain: DVKVTQSSRYLVKRTGEKVFLECVQDMDHENMFWYRQDPGLGLRLIYFSYDVKMKEKGDIPEGYSVSREKKERFSLILESASTNQTSMYLCAGSLTRVTGNTIYFGEGSWLTVV.

This chain connects TRBV1 to TRBJ2-7; no DNA check was done on the table's D call, TRBD2. TRBV1 is an annotated pseudogene. The CDR3 covers 17 residues. In DNA form, the CDR3 reads TGCACCAGCAGCCGGCGAGGTCTAGCGGTTGAGTTATACGAGCAGTACTTC. Translation: CTSSRRGLAVELYEQYF.

The chain joins TRBV7-2 to TRBJ2-1; possible D gene TRBD2, 6 bases. Germline V lookup: CDR1 SGHTA, CDR2 FQGNSA. The CDR3 runs 15 residues. Trimming shortened V by 5 bases and J by 3 bases, and 14 bases separated the two germline ends. In DNA form, the CDR3 reads TGTGCCAGCAGCCTCCGACGGGAGAGCTACAATGAGCAGTTCTTC. It is translated as CASSLRRESYNEQFF.

This clone was seen many times. The chain links TRBV19 to TRBJ1-4; TRBD1 might be the D (5 bases). Germline V gene sequence: CDR1 LNHDA, CDR2 SQIVND (reference sequence). V lost 7 bases and J 0 bases, leaving 15 bases between the germline ends. This CDR3 is built from 16 residues. CDR3 loop: CASTSPREATNEKLFF. The CDR3 DNA is TGTGCCAGTACCTCACCCAGGGAGGCAACTAATGAAAAACTGTTTTTT.

V gene TRBV21-1 combines with J gene TRBJ2-7; the table gives TRBD2 as D, unverified against the DNA. TRBV21-1 is a documented pseudogene. The CDR3 covers 12 residues. CDR3 sequence (DNA): TGTGCCAGCAGAGCAATTACCTACGAGCAGTACTTC. Protein sequence: CASRAITYEQYF.

The gene calls are TRBV27 and TRBJ2-3, with TRBD2 matching 10 bases. The junction had 15 bases not matched to a gene; V was cut back by 6 bases and J by 6 bases. There are 17 residues in the CDR3. In germline, CDR1 is MNHEY, CDR2 SMNVEV (reference sequence). The CDR3 DNA follows: TGTGCCAGCAGCCCCTACGCGGTAGCGGGAGGTGGGGATACGCAGTATTTT. The encoded protein is CASSPYAVAGGGDTQYF.

The chain recombines TRBV2 with TRBJ2-2, with 10 positions matching TRBD2. Germline assignment: CDR1 SNHLY and CDR2 FYNNEI. Trimming removed 7 bases from V and 4 bases from J; junction bases left unmatched: 3. The CDR3 spans 14 residues. The CDR3 here is CASKLAGVTGELFF. The CDR3 DNA is TGTGCCAGCAAGCTAGCGGGAGTCACCGGGGAGCTGTTTTTT. Complete variable domain (other parts from reference TRBV2 and TRBJ2-2): EPEVTQTPSHQVTQMGQEVILRCVPISNHLYFYWYRQILGQKVEFLVSFYNNEISEKSEIFDDQFSVERPDGSNFTLKIRSTKLEDSAMYFCASKLAGVTGELFFGEGSRLTVL.

The genes are TRBV5-4 and TRBJ1-1; D gene unclear. The V gene lost 0 bases and the J gene lost 0 bases, with 9 bases spanning the gap. This CDR3 contains 15 residues. Germline V lookup: CDR1 SGHNT, CDR2 YYREEE (reference sequence). As DNA, the CDR3 is TGTGCCAGCAGCTTGGAGGGATCCCTGAACACTGAAGCTTTCTTT. Protein product: CASSLEGSLNTEAFF.

The V call is TRBV2, the J call TRBJ2-7; 9 nucleotides align to TRBD1. Trimming took 6 bases from V and 6 from J; bases not matched to a gene: 12. This CDR3 region has 15 residues. Germline CDR1 and CDR2: SNHLY and FYNNEI. CDR3 in amino acids: CASSGRQGGIGEQYF. The CDR3 nucleotides read TGTGCCAGCAGCGGCCGACAGGGGGGTATCGGCGAGCAGTACTTC.

This clone was counted a single time. This sequence joins TRBV5-1 and TRBJ2-7; TRBD2 aligns across 10 bases. After removal of 0 bases from V and 7 bases from J, the junction contained 13 bases not matched to a gene. The germline V gene has CDR1 SGHRS and CDR2 YFSETQ. This CDR3 has 17 residues. CDR3 DNA sequence: TGCGCCAGCAGCTTGGAGCAGGGTGGGACTAGCGCCTTTGAGCAGTACTTC. Encoded protein: CASSLEQGGTSAFEQYF.

This clone was picked up one time. A much bigger clone sits one base away, suggesting this may be a read error. Other DNA sequences from this sample encode an identical CDR3 as well. The rearrangement joins TRBV11-1 to TRBJ1-5, with D possibly matching TRBD1 (6 bases). Between the trimmed V and J ends, which lost 5 bases and 4 bases, there was a span of 9 bases. Germline CDR1 is SGHAT and CDR2 is FQDESV (reference sequence). The CDR3 is 13 amino acids. The CDR3 sequence is CASSLGTNQPQHF. The DNA of the CDR3 is TGTGCCAGCAGCCTAGGGACAAATCAGCCCCAGCATTTT.

The V and J genes are TRBV7-9 and TRBJ1-2, with D possibly matching TRBD1 (5 bases). Deletions cut 5 bases from V and 6 bases from J, with 19 bases between. CDR3 size: 15 residues. In germline, CDR1 is SEHNR, CDR2 FQNEAQ (reference sequence). The CDR3 bases are TGTGCCAGCAGCCCACCGGTTCTGGGGCCTGATGGCTACACCTTC. Its translation is CASSPPVLGPDGYTF. Full variable domain (missing parts from reference TRBV7-9 and TRBJ1-2): DTGVSQNPRHKITKRGQNVTFRCDPISEHNRLYWYRQTLGQGPEFLTYFQNEAQLEKSRLLSDRFSAERPKGSFSTLEIQRTEQGDSAMYLCASSPPVLGPDGYTFGSGTRLTVV.

This rearrangement joins TRBV18 to TRBJ2-7; no reliable D call. The CDR3 covers 12 residues. V lost 3 bases and J lost 9, with 12 bases in between. Per germline, CDR1 KGHSH and CDR2 LQKENI. The CDR3 nucleotides read TGTGCCAGCTCACCCGCCTCTACGGGGCAGTACTTC. It specifies CASSPASTGQYF.

Notes on this clone: Other DNA variants within this sample encode the same CDR3. V is TRBV6-1 and J is TRBJ2-1; the D gene is possibly TRBD2 (6 bases). Germline CDR1 is MNHNS and CDR2 is SASEGT. The CDR3 runs 15 residues. V dropped 0 bases and J dropped 0 bases, with 6 bases sitting between them. This chain's CDR3 is CASSEASGSYNEQFF. Written as DNA, the CDR3 is TGTGCCAGCAGTGAAGCTAGCGGCTCCTACAATGAGCAGTTCTTC.

This chain joins TRBV19 and TRBJ1-5; unclear D gene. V dropped 3 bases and J dropped 2 bases, with 5 bases sitting between them. The CDR3 covers 13 residues. Germline CDR1 and CDR2: LNHDA and SQIVND (reference sequence). CDR3 nucleotides: TGTGCCAGTAGTATTTCGGGCAATCAGCCCCAGCATTTT. As protein: CASSISGNQPQHF.